The 17 T cell receptor beta chains below all came from one sample that was sequenced in a study of T cells after posttransplantation cyclophosphamide. The data were produced by immunoSEQ multiplex PCR, yet TCRdb's version contains in-frame clones alone and is incomplete. The table has about 19,000 clones, less than 99% seen once. The naive gate required viable CD3+CD4+ or CD3+CD8+ cells with CCR7+CD45RA+CD45RO-CD95-CD27+CD28+ phenotype. Sequenced material: naive CD4+ T cells sorted from PBMCs. Receptors originate from a man in his forties or fifties in good health, CMV-negative, and a related stem cell transplant donor.

The chain employs TRBV4-3 and TRBJ1-2, with D possibly being TRBD1 (6 bases). The CDR3 contains 17 residues. The V end lost 0 bases, the J end lost 7 bases, and 21 bases lay between the germline ends. CDR1 and CDR2 (germline): LGHNA, YSLEER. The CDR3: CASSQEVRNRVSGGYTF. The CDR3 DNA reads as TGCGCCAGCAGCCAAGAAGTTCGAAACAGGGTGTCCGGTGGCTACACCTTC.

The CDR3 loop reads CAISEGLAAVSYEQYF. CDR3 coding DNA: TGTGCCATCAGTGAGGGACTAGCGGCCGTCTCCTACGAGCAGTACTTC. The J gene is TRBJ2-7, the V gene TRBV10-3, with 10 bases identical to TRBD2. The CDR3 extends over 16 amino acids. Germline CDR1 is ENHRY and CDR2 is SYGVKD. Trimming cost V 2 bases and J 0 bases; bases outside gene matches: 4.

The chain uses TRBV13 and TRBJ2-7, with 10 bases aligning to TRBD1. The trim removed 4 bases at V and 4 bases at J, leaving 10 bases unmatched. Germline values: CDR1 PRHDT, CDR2 FYEKMQ (reference sequence). The CDR3 sequence is 16 residues long. CDR3 protein: CASSSTSWDRGYEQYF. DNA of the CDR3: TGTGCCAGCAGCTCAACGAGCTGGGACAGGGGATACGAGCAGTACTTC.

CDR3 sequence (DNA): TGTGCCAGCAGTACAGATACCTCCTACAATGAGCAGTTCTTC. It specifies CASSTDTSYNEQFF. The chain has TRBV28 and TRBJ2-1; no clear D gene. The CDR3 length is 14 residues. With 5 bases removed from V and 0 bases from J, the gap between germline ends came to 8 bases. CDR1 and CDR2 from the germline V gene are MDHEN and SYDVKM.

With regard to this clone: An end of the junction differs from the germline gene, which may be a read error. V usage is TRBV30 and J usage is TRBJ2-7; 8 nucleotides align to TRBD1. CDR3 length equals 13 residues. The germline V gene encodes CDR1 GTSNPN and CDR2 SVGIG (reference sequence). The DNA for the CDR3 is TGTGCCTGGAGTCCAGGGGGCTCCCACGAGCAGTACTTC. Translated: CAWSPGGSHEQYF.

The chain joins TRBV19 to TRBJ2-5; 8 nucleotides align to TRBD1. V shed 5 bases and J 2 bases; nucleotides not matched to a gene: 13. This CDR3 is 17 amino acids long. Germline V gene data show CDR1 as LNHDA and CDR2 as SQIVND (reference sequence). CDR3 protein: CASSPRGAGGLQETQYF. The CDR3 nucleotides read TGTGCCAGTAGTCCCCGGGGCGCAGGGGGCCTGCAAGAGACCCAGTACTTC. Filled out from reference TRBV19 and TRBJ2-5, the complete variable domain reads DGGITQSPKYLFRKEGQNVTLSCEQNLNHDAMYWYRQDPGQGLRLIYYSQIVNDFQKGDIAEGYSVSREKKESFPLTVTSAQKNPTAFYLCASSPRGAGGLQETQYFGPGTRLLVL.

The gene calls are TRBV7-2 and TRBJ2-3, with 8 bases identical to TRBD2. V lost 1 base and J lost 2; bases outside the gene matches: 2. This CDR3 is built from 15 residues. Germline CDR1 reads SGHTA; CDR2 reads FQGNSA. CDR3 protein: CASSLVAGPTDTQYF. The CDR3 DNA is TGTGCCAGCAGCTTAGTAGCGGGACCCACAGATACGCAGTATTTT.

The chain couples TRBV7-8 to TRBJ2-1, with 7 positions matching TRBD2. The CDR3 loop spans 15 amino acids. The junction had 10 bases not matched to a gene; V was cut back by 4 bases and J by 7 bases. The germline V gene encodes CDR1 SGHVS and CDR2 FQNEAQ. The CDR3 sequence is CASSSGRRGLNEQFF. DNA for the CDR3: TGTGCCAGCAGCTCCGGGAGGCGCGGGTTAAATGAGCAGTTCTTC.

The J gene is TRBJ1-1, the V gene TRBV19; D uncertain. Trimming cost V 3 bases and J 1 base, with 12 bases left between them. This CDR3 has 15 residues. Germline CDR1 reads LNHDA; CDR2 reads SQIVND (reference sequence). CDR3 DNA sequence: TGTGCCAGTAGTATTGCGCCCCCCGCGAACACTGAAGCTTTCTTT. It is translated as CASSIAPPANTEAFF.

The V and J genes are TRBV9 and TRBJ1-5, with D possibly matching TRBD1 (5 bases). With 0 bases removed from V and 11 bases from J, the gap between germline ends came to 15 bases. Germline V gives CDR1 SGDLS, CDR2 YYNGEE. CDR3 length: 14 amino acids. The CDR3: CASSVGGGGEAQHF. CDR3 nucleotide sequence: TGTGCCAGCAGCGTAGGGGGAGGAGGGGAGGCCCAGCATTTT.

This chain uses TRBV30 with TRBJ1-2; D may be TRBD1 (6 bases). Trimming cost V 8 bases and J 2 bases, with 12 bases left between them. CDR3 length equals 12 residues. The V gene's germline CDR1 is GTSNPN and CDR2 SVGIG (reference sequence). CDR3: CAEQGSNYGYTF. CDR3 coding DNA: TGTGCCGAACAGGGTTCGAACTATGGCTACACCTTC. Full variable domain (outside the CDR3, taken from reference TRBV30 and TRBJ1-2): SQTIHQWPATLVQPVGSPLSLECTVEGTSNPNLYWYRQAAGRGLQLLFYSVGIGQISSEVPQNLSASRPQDRQFILSSKKLLLSDSGFYLCAEQGSNYGYTFGSGTRLTVV.

V usage is TRBV7-8 and J usage is TRBJ2-7; 8 bases are a match to TRBD1. Germline loops: CDR1 SGHVS, CDR2 FQNEAQ. The CDR3 covers 17 residues. V trimming: 5 bases; J trimming: 2 bases; junction bases outside the gene matches: 14. Here the CDR3 DNA reads TGTGCCAGCAGCCCTCGCTTTATGTCAGGGGGCCCCTACGAGCAGTACTTC. As protein: CASSPRFMSGGPYEQYF.

The genes are TRBV7-9 and TRBJ2-7; 10 nucleotides line up with TRBD2. V was clipped by 5 bases and J by 2 bases; unmatched bases: 6. Germline CDR1 reads SEHNR; CDR2 reads FQNEAQ (reference sequence). This CDR3 has 15 amino acids. The CDR3 region has the DNA TGTGCCAGCAGCCTTCGGGGGACTAGCGCCTACGAGCAGTACTTC. Translating it yields CASSLRGTSAYEQYF.

This chain links TRBV19 with TRBJ2-7; 7 bases map to TRBD1. V dropped 3 bases and J dropped 1; count of bases not matched to a gene: 0. Germline V gives CDR1 LNHDA, CDR2 SQIVND (reference sequence). This CDR3 comprises 13 residues. The DNA of the CDR3 is TGTGCCAGTAGTATGGGACAGTCCTACGAGCAGTACTTC. The encoded protein is CASSMGQSYEQYF.

The V and J genes are TRBV5-1 and TRBJ2-7; 7 bases fit TRBD1. V was pared by 4 bases and J by 1 base, with 8 bases of the junction left unmatched. This CDR3 contains 15 residues. Germline V gene sequence: CDR1 SGHRS, CDR2 YFSETQ. Here the CDR3 DNA reads TGCGCCAGCAGCCGACGGGACAGAGCTTCCTACGAGCAGTACTTC. Encoded protein: CASSRRDRASYEQYF.

The chain recombines TRBV30 with TRBJ2-1, with a possible D match to TRBD2 (6 bases). Germline lookup yields CDR1 GTSNPN and CDR2 SVGIG (reference sequence). Between the trimmed V and J ends, which lost 5 bases and 2 bases, there was a span of 10 bases. CDR3 length equals 13 residues. As DNA, the CDR3 is TGTGCCTGGGTAGCGGTTACCTACAATGAGCAGTTCTTC. Amino acid sequence: CAWVAVTYNEQFF.

The chain couples TRBV11-3 to TRBJ1-1; no definite D call. The CDR3 is 12 residues long. With 3 bases removed from V and 3 bases from J, the gap between germline ends came to 5 bases. Germline-derived CDR1 and CDR2 are SGHNT and YENEEA. This CDR3 reads CASSLGDTEAFF. The CDR3 DNA reads as TGTGCCAGCAGCTTGGGAGACACTGAAGCTTTCTTT.